These 29 T cell receptor beta chains were all obtained from the same sample, sequenced in a study of shared clonotypes between healthy human individuals. The method was immunoSEQ multiplex PCR; TCRdb's version includes in-frame clones alone and lacks a portion of them. Of nearly 1,000,000 clones listed, 76% were seen once; the top ten hold around 1.5%. The sequenced sample was memory CD4+ T cells sorted from blood. Indicated subset: CD45RA-negative fraction. The receptor source for this set is a man aged 18 to 30 in good health.

This chain joins TRBV7-2 and TRBJ2-1; either TRBD1 or TRBD2 may supply D (5 bases each). Germline V gene sequence: CDR1 SGHTA, CDR2 FQGNSA. Trimming shortened V by 3 bases and J by 5 bases, and 14 bases separated the two germline ends. The CDR3 contains 15 residues. CDR3 amino acids: CASSFRGTRHNEQFF. CDR3 sequence (DNA): TGTGCCAGCAGCTTTCGAGGGACCCGACACAATGAGCAGTTCTTC.

The rearrangement links TRBV2 to TRBJ2-6; 11 positions agree with TRBD1. There are 17 residues in the CDR3. The trim removed 9 bases at V and 4 bases at J, leaving 11 bases unmatched. Germline-derived CDR1 and CDR2 are SNHLY and FYNNEI. The CDR3 here is CASGDRGKAGGANVLTF. CDR3 DNA sequence: TGTGCCAGTGGGGACAGGGGGAAAGCAGGAGGGGCCAACGTCCTGACTTTC.

A note on this clone: The germline gene is not matched at one end of the junction; a read error may be the cause. The chain joins TRBV7-7 to TRBJ2-5; 8 nucleotides line up with TRBD1. The CDR3 has 15 residues. CDR1 is SSHAT and CDR2 is FNYEAQ in the germline V gene (reference sequence). This chain's CDR3 is CASSLDRASFETQYF. The CDR3 DNA follows: TGTGCTAGCAGTTTGGACAGGGCTTCGTTCGAGACCCAGTACTTC.

A single count supports this clone. This chain links TRBV18 with TRBJ1-2; D is ambiguous. Trimming stripped 2 bases from V and 6 bases from J, with 16 bases between. Looked up from germline, CDR1 is KGHSH and CDR2 is LQKENI. This CDR3 spans 15 amino acids. The CDR3 DNA follows: TGTGCCAGCTCACCATTTCTAACAGCCGAGCATGGCTACACCTTC. Encoded protein: CASSPFLTAEHGYTF.

The chain recombines TRBV25-1 with TRBJ2-1, with D perhaps TRBD1 (7 bases). V was clipped by 6 bases and J by 1 base, with 13 bases between them. The CDR3 is made up of 15 amino acids. Germline CDR1 reads MGHDK; CDR2 reads SYGVNS. The CDR3 nucleotides are TGTGCCAGCAGCGACCAGGGGGGTTCCTACAATGAGCAGTTCTTC. Protein product: CASSDQGGSYNEQFF. The full variable domain, rest sourced from reference TRBV25-1 and TRBJ2-1, is EADIYQTPRYLVIGTGKKITLECSQTMGHDKMYWYQQDPGMELHLIHYSYGVNSTEKGDLSSESTVSRIRTEHFPLTLESARPSHTSQYLCASSDQGGSYNEQFFGPGTRLTVL.

The chain joins TRBV27 to TRBJ1-5; D not certain. The CDR3 runs 15 residues. Germline V gives CDR1 MNHEY, CDR2 SMNVEV (reference sequence). V gave up 2 bases and J gave up 0 bases, with 8 bases separating them. CDR3 nucleotides: TGTGCCAGCAGTTTAAGGCCCACTAGCAATCAGCCCCAGCATTTT. Protein product: CASSLRPTSNQPQHF.

This chain joins TRBV18 and TRBJ2-5; D is undetermined. This CDR3 comprises 13 residues. The V gene's germline CDR1 is KGHSH and CDR2 LQKENI. The V and J ends lost 0 bases and 7 bases respectively, with 9 bases between them. The CDR3 is CASSPPATGTQYF. As DNA, the CDR3 is TGTGCCAGCTCACCACCGGCCACCGGGACCCAGTACTTC.

V is TRBV2 and J is TRBJ1-1; D remains ambiguous. Trimming took 8 bases from V and 7 from J, leaving 23 bases between them. The CDR3 sequence is 15 residues long. Germline V lookup: CDR1 SNHLY, CDR2 FYNNEI. As DNA, the CDR3 is TGTGCCAGCTCCCTCGTGGCGGCCCTTAGGGTTGAAGCTTTCTTT. Protein sequence: CASSLVAALRVEAFF.

The gene calls are TRBV6-5 and TRBJ2-7; 9 bases fit TRBD1. Unmatched junction bases numbered 14, after V lost 5 bases and J lost 9 bases. The V gene's germline CDR1 is MNHEY and CDR2 SVGAGI. The CDR3 consists of 15 residues. The chain's CDR3 is CASSRGSGTGSVQYF. CDR3 coding DNA: TGTGCCAGCAGTAGGGGGTCCGGGACAGGGTCAGTGCAGTACTTC.

This chain joins TRBV7-2 and TRBJ2-3; D possibly corresponds to TRBD2 (6 bases). The CDR3 runs 15 residues. The V end was cut by 4 bases, the J end by 8 bases, with 19 bases between. The V gene's germline CDR1 is SGHTA and CDR2 FQGNSA. The CDR3 region is CASSSAGSEFGTQYF. The CDR3 DNA follows: TGTGCCAGCAGCTCAGCGGGCTCCGAATTCGGTACGCAGTATTTT.

This clone was picked up a small number of times. The V and J genes are TRBV6-5 and TRBJ1-1, with TRBD1 as a possible D gene (6 bases). Germline-derived CDR1 and CDR2 are MNHEY and SVGAGI. The CDR3 spans 16 residues. The V and J ends lost 2 bases and 1 base respectively, with 14 bases between them. The CDR3 region is CASSYVQGGKNTEAFF. The CDR3 DNA sequence: TGTGCCAGCAGTTACGTACAGGGTGGAAAGAACACTGAAGCTTTCTTT.

Comments on this clone: A read error is possible here, since a much larger clone lies one base away. The identical CDR3 is also encoded by other nucleotide sequences in the sample. The genes are TRBV6-6 and TRBJ2-2; D remains unclear. The CDR3 consists of 13 residues. V was clipped by 0 bases and J by 5 bases, with 4 bases between them. In germline, CDR1 is MNHNY, CDR2 SVGAGI (reference sequence). CDR3 DNA: TGTGCCAGCAGTTACTCAGGGACCGGGGAGCTGTTTTTT. Translating it yields CASSYSGTGELFF.

Comment on this clone: Other DNA sequences in the same sample also yield this CDR3. The chain couples TRBV9 to TRBJ2-1; the D gene is possibly TRBD1 (5 bases). In germline, CDR1 is SGDLS, CDR2 YYNGEE. Trimming left V 2 bases short and J 10 bases short, with 13 bases between. The CDR3 is 13 amino acids. CDR3 DNA: TGTGCCAGCAGCGTGGACATCCTGAACGAGCAGTTCTTC. This gives the protein CASSVDILNEQFF.

The J gene is TRBJ2-7, the V gene TRBV6-5; D might be TRBD2 (5 bases). The germline gives CDR1 MNHEY, CDR2 SVGAGI. V gave up 10 bases and J gave up 3 bases, with 10 bases separating them. There are 11 residues in the CDR3. In DNA, the CDR3 is TGTGCCACCGGAAGCGGCTACGAGCAGTACTTC. Translation gives CATGSGYEQYF.

This sequence joins TRBV4-1 and TRBJ2-3; the match to TRBD2 covers 12 bases. The CDR3 consists of 16 residues. The germline V gene has CDR1 MGHRA and CDR2 YSYEKL. The ends lost 5 bases at V and 5 bases at J; junction bases unmatched: 8. The CDR3 here is CASSSRLAGAIDTQYF. The CDR3, as DNA: TGCGCCAGCAGCTCCCGACTAGCGGGAGCGATAGATACGCAGTATTTT.

The chain combines TRBV5-4 with TRBJ2-2, with D tentatively TRBD1 (6 bases). The germline V and J ends were trimmed by 3 bases and 2 bases, with 11 bases remaining between them. The CDR3 consists of 15 residues. The germline gives CDR1 SGHNT, CDR2 YYREEE (reference sequence). CDR3 bases: TGTGCCAGCAGCTGGAGGACAGAAAACACCGGGGAGCTGTTTTTT. Its translation is CASSWRTENTGELFF. Looking up the rest from reference TRBV5-4 and TRBJ2-2 gives the full variable domain: ETGVTQSPTHLIKTRGQQVTLRCSSQSGHNTVSWYQQALGQGPQFIFQYYREEENGRGNFPPRFSGLQFPNYSSELNVNALELDDSALYLCASSWRTENTGELFFGEGSRLTVL.

This rearrangement joins TRBV11-2 to TRBJ2-7, with TRBD1 as a possible D gene (5 bases). Germline V gene lookup returns CDR1 SGHAT and CDR2 FQNNGV. V was shortened by 6 bases and J by 2 bases, with 17 bases between the two germline ends. The CDR3 sequence is 15 residues long. CDR3 sequence: CASSPGQERTYEQYF. CDR3 bases: TGTGCCAGCAGTCCCGGACAAGAAAGGACCTACGAGCAGTACTTC.

A few counts support this clone. The chain is built from TRBV7-2 and TRBJ1-4, with D perhaps TRBD1 (5 bases). Germline V gene sequence: CDR1 SGHTA, CDR2 FQGNSA. V dropped 4 bases and J dropped 0 bases, with 9 bases sitting between them. The CDR3 sequence is 15 residues long. The CDR3 region has the DNA TGTGCCAGCAGCTACAGGACAACAACTAATGAAAAACTGTTTTTT. Translated, it gives CASSYRTTTNEKLFF.

Comment on this clone: Other nucleotide sequences in the sample specify the same CDR3. V usage is TRBV9 and J usage is TRBJ2-1; 10 bases match TRBD2. The CDR3 is 15 residues long. The V and J ends lost 2 bases and 4 bases, in that order; junction bases with no gene match: 3. Germline lookup yields CDR1 SGDLS and CDR2 YYNGEE. The CDR3 sequence: CASSVSSGSYNEQFF. CDR3 nucleotides: TGTGCCAGCAGCGTCTCTAGCGGGAGTTACAATGAGCAGTTCTTC.

J is TRBJ2-5 and V is TRBV2, with D maybe TRBD1 (5 bases). Trimming took 5 bases from V and 2 from J, leaving 12 bases between them. Germline CDR1 and CDR2: SNHLY and FYNNEI. The CDR3 has 14 amino acids. The CDR3 DNA follows: TGTGCCAGCAGTTTTCACAGGCTACAAGAGACCCAGTACTTC. Translated, it gives CASSFHRLQETQYF. Supplemented by reference TRBV2 and TRBJ2-5, the full variable domain reads EPEVTQTPSHQVTQMGQEVILRCVPISNHLYFYWYRQILGQKVEFLVSFYNNEISEKSEIFDDQFSVERPDGSNFTLKIRSTKLEDSAMYFCASSFHRLQETQYFGPGTRLLVL.

This clone appeared a single time. The rearrangement joins TRBV7-8 to TRBJ2-1; D is undetermined. V was trimmed by 5 bases and J by 8 bases, leaving 16 bases between them. The CDR3 has 14 residues. Per the germline V gene, CDR1 is SGHVS and CDR2 is FQNEAQ. Here the CDR3 DNA reads TGTGCCAGCAGCCCCAGGACCGGTACAGATGAGCAGTTCTTC. Translation gives CASSPRTGTDEQFF.

The rearrangement links TRBV19 to TRBJ1-2; 7 bases align to TRBD1. CDR1 is LNHDA, CDR2 SQIVND, per germline (reference sequence). This CDR3 contains 14 residues. J gave up 1 base and V 7 bases, and 6 bases lay outside the gene matches. The CDR3 DNA follows: TGTGCCAGTACCGGGACAGTGTTTAACTATGGCTACACCTTC. It yields the protein CASTGTVFNYGYTF.

The chain is built from TRBV2 and TRBJ1-6, with D tentatively TRBD1 (6 bases). CDR3 length: 16 residues. In germline, CDR1 is SNHLY, CDR2 FYNNEI. V lost 2 bases to trimming and J lost 9 bases, with 17 bases between them. As DNA, the CDR3 is TGTGCCAGCAGTGAATCGGACAGTGTGCTAGGTTCACCCCTCCACTTT. This gives the protein CASSESDSVLGSPLHF.

The chain couples TRBV28 to TRBJ1-1; 12 bases map to TRBD1. Germline lookup yields CDR1 MDHEN and CDR2 SYDVKM. The trim removed 5 bases at V and 5 bases at J, leaving 6 bases unmatched. This CDR3 has 15 residues. The CDR3 nucleotides read TGTGCCAGCAGTCCCGGGGACAGGGGGCGAACTGAAGCTTTCTTT. Translation: CASSPGDRGRTEAFF.

The chain is built from TRBV7-9 and TRBJ2-7; D gene uncertain. Germline V gene data show CDR1 as SEHNR and CDR2 as FQNEAQ (reference sequence). Between the trimmed V and J ends, which lost 1 base and 2 bases, there was a span of 9 bases. The CDR3 is made up of 14 amino acids. CDR3 nucleotides: TGTGCCAGCAGCTTAGACGATAAACCCTACGAGCAGTACTTC. Its translation is CASSLDDKPYEQYF. Full variable domain (outside the CDR3, taken from reference TRBV7-9 and TRBJ2-7): DTGVSQNPRHKITKRGQNVTFRCDPISEHNRLYWYRQTLGQGPEFLTYFQNEAQLEKSRLLSDRFSAERPKGSFSTLEIQRTEQGDSAMYLCASSLDDKPYEQYFGPGTRLTVT.

This chain links TRBV5-4 with TRBJ1-4; the match to TRBD1 covers 7 bases. The CDR3 extends over 15 amino acids. The J segment lost 3 bases and the V segment lost 3 bases, leaving 5 bases of the junction unmatched. CDR1 is SGHNT and CDR2 is YYREEE in the germline V gene (reference sequence). CDR3 region: CASSSSGGSNEKLFF. DNA for the CDR3: TGTGCCAGCAGCTCGTCAGGGGGGTCTAATGAAAAACTGTTTTTT.

The V call is TRBV6-5, the J call TRBJ1-2; TRBD1 matches 7 bases. Looked up from germline, CDR1 is MNHEY and CDR2 is SVGAGI. V shed 6 bases and J 4 bases; nucleotides not matched to a gene: 8. The CDR3 covers 14 residues. DNA of the CDR3: TGTGCCAGCAGAGGGGGCAGTCAAATCTATGGCTACACCTTC. It translates to CASRGGSQIYGYTF.

This sequence joins TRBV11-2 and TRBJ2-3; D uncertain. Germline CDR1 reads SGHAT; CDR2 reads FQNNGV. CDR3 size: 14 residues. V was trimmed by 4 bases and J by 7 bases, leaving 15 bases between them. The chain's CDR3 is CASSSLRALHTQYF. As DNA, the CDR3 is TGTGCCAGCAGCTCCTTAAGGGCTCTTCATACGCAGTATTTT.

The chain links TRBV10-2 to TRBJ1-3; TRBD1 matches 8 bases. This CDR3 is built from 14 residues. Germline V gene sequence: CDR1 WSHSY, CDR2 SAAADI. The ends lost 2 bases at V and 5 bases at J; junction bases unmatched: 2. CDR3 DNA: TGCGCCAGCAGTGAGCAGGGGGCAAGAAACACCATATATTTT. Translating it yields CASSEQGARNTIYF.